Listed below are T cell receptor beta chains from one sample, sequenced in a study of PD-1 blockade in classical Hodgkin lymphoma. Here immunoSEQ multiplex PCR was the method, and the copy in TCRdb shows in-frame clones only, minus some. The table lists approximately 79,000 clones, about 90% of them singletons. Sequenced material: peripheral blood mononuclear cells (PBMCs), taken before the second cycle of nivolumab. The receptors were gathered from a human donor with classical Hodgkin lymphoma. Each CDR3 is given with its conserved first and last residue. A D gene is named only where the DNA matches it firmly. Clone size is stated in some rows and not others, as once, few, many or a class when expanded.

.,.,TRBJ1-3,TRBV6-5,CASSLVPGNTIYF,TGTGCCAGCAGTTTGGTTCCTGGAAACACCATATATTTT
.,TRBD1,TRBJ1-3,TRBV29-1,CSVAGGKGGNTIYF,TGCAGCGTTGCAGGGGGCAAGGGTGGAAACACCATATATTTT
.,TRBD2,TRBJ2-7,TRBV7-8,CASSAGLAGEQYF,TGTGCCAGCAGCGCGGGACTAGCGGGAGAGCAGTACTTC
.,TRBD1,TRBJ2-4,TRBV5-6,CASSLTGVNIQYF,TGTGCCAGCAGCTTGACAGGGGTAAACATTCAGTACTTC
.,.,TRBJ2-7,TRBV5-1,CASSSGGRQAVAYEQYF,TGCGCCAGCAGCAGTGGAGGTAGGCAGGCGGTGGCCTACGAGCAGTACTTC
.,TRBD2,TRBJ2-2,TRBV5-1,CASSSVSGASGRRITGELFF,TGCGCCAGCAGTAGTGTTTCGGGAGCTAGCGGGAGAAGGATTACCGGGGAGCTGTTTTTT
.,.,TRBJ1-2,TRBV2,CASRGTNYGYTF,TGTGCCAGCAGGGGAACTAACTATGGCTACACCTTC
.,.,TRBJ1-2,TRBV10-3,CAISESGQGSGYTF,TGTGCCATCAGTGAGTCGGGGCAGGGGAGCGGCTACACCTTC
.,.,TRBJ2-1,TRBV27,CASSFGQPQYNEQFF,TGTGCCAGCAGTTTTGGTCAACCCCAATACAATGAGCAGTTCTTC
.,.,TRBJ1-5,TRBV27,CASSPMGGRQPQHF,TGTGCCAGCAGCCCAATGGGAGGGAGGCAGCCCCAGCATTTT
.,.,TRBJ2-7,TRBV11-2,CASSSRGGLVTYEQYF,TGTGCCAGCAGCTCTAGGGGGGGCTTGGTTACCTACGAGCAGTACTTC
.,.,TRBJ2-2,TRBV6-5,CASSYGTTPGELFF,TGTGCCAGCAGTTACGGGACAACCCCCGGGGAGCTGTTTTTT
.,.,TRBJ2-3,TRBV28,CASSGLSTDTQYF,TGTGCCAGCTCGGGACTTAGCACAGATACGCAGTATTTT
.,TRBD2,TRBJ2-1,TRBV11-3,CASSLDSGSINEQFF,TGTGCCAGCAGCTTAGATAGCGGGAGTATCAATGAGCAGTTCTTC
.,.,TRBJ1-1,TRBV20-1,CSARGATEAFF,TGCAGTGCTAGGGGGGCCACTGAAGCTTTCTTT
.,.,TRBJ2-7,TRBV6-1,CASSRQGFGYYEQYF,TGTGCCAGCAGTCGGCAGGGGTTCGGGTACTACGAGCAGTACTTC
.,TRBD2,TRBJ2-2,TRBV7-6,CASSLGRTSGSVDTGELFF,TGTGCCAGCAGCTTAGGCCGGACTAGCGGGAGTGTCGACACCGGGGAGCTGTTTTTT
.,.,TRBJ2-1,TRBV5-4,CASSSGLDRYNEQFF,TGTGCCAGCAGCTCAGGGCTTGACAGGTACAATGAGCAGTTCTTC
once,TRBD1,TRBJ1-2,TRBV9,CASGGQYNYGYTF,TGTGCCAGCGGGGGACAGTATAACTATGGCTACACCTTC
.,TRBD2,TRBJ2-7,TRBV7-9,CASSLDLAGEGEQYF,TGTGCCAGCAGCTTAGATCTAGCGGGAGAGGGAGAGCAGTACTTC
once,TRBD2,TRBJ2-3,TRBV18,CASSLAGGTDTQYF,TGTGCCAGCTCTCTAGCGGGAGGGACAGATACGCAGTATTTT
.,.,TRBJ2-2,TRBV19,CASLPGRFTGELFF,TGTGCCAGTCTACCGGGAAGGTTCACCGGGGAGCTGTTTTTT
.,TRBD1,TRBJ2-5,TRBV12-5,CASGGTGSPGGETQYF,TGTGCTAGTGGTGGGACAGGGTCCCCGGGCGGGGAGACCCAGTACTTC
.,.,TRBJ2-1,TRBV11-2,CASSLVGNEQFF,TGTGCCAGCAGCTTAGTAGGAAATGAGCAGTTCTTC
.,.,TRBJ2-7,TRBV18,CASSPQRGFDLYEQYF,TGTGCCAGCTCACCACAAAGGGGATTCGACCTTTACGAGCAGTACTTC
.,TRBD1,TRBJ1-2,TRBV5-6,CASSLVADRGAYGYTF,TGTGCCAGCAGCTTGGTTGCGGACAGGGGAGCCTATGGCTACACCTTC
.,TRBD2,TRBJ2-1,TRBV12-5,CASGFPESSGPYNEQFF,TGTGCTAGTGGTTTCCCCGAATCTAGCGGACCTTACAATGAGCAGTTCTTC
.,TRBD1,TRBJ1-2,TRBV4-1,CASSQADRGQRGYTF,TGCGCCAGCAGCCAAGCCGACAGGGGGCAGAGAGGCTACACCTTC
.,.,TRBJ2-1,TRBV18,CASSILANHLGFYNEQFF,TGTGCCAGCTCAATCCTAGCGAACCACCTCGGCTTCTACAATGAGCAGTTCTTC
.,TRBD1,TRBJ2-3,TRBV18,CASSPGDSYTDTQYF,TGTGCCAGCTCACCAGGGGACAGCTACACAGATACGCAGTATTTT
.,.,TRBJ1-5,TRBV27,CASSLQGSNQPQHF,TGTGCCAGCAGTCTTCAGGGGAGCAATCAGCCCCAGCATTTT
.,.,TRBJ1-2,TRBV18,CASSPGDSGLGYGYTF,TGTGCCAGCTCACCAGGGGATTCAGGGCTCGGCTATGGCTACACCTTC
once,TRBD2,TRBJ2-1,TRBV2,CASRGTSGRGSYNEQFF,TGTGCCAGCAGAGGGACTAGCGGGAGGGGGTCCTACAATGAGCAGTTCTTC
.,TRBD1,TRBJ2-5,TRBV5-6,CASRYTGTGGQYF,TGTGCCAGCAGATATACCGGGACAGGTGGCCAGTACTTC
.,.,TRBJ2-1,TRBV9,CASSSRVYNEQFF,TGTGCCAGCAGCTCCCGCGTCTACAATGAGCAGTTCTTC
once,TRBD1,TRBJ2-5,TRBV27,CASSLFGTAQETQYF,TGTGCCAGCAGTTTATTCGGGACAGCCCAAGAGACCCAGTACTTC
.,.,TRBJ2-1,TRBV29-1,CSVESRENEQFF,TGCAGCGTTGAATCTCGGGAGAATGAGCAGTTCTTC
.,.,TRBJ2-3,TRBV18,CASSTSASAVPDTQYF,TGTGCCAGCTCCACCAGTGCTAGCGCGGTCCCAGATACGCAGTATTTT
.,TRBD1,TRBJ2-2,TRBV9,CASSHKGGQSNTGELFF,TGTGCCAGCAGCCATAAAGGGGGACAGTCGAACACCGGGGAGCTGTTTTTT
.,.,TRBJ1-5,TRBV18,CASSPSESQPQHF,TGTGCCAGCTCACCATCAGAGAGCCAGCCCCAGCATTTT
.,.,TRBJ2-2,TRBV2,CASMDRSWGGELFF,TGTGCCAGCATGGACCGATCCTGGGGCGGGGAGCTGTTTTTT